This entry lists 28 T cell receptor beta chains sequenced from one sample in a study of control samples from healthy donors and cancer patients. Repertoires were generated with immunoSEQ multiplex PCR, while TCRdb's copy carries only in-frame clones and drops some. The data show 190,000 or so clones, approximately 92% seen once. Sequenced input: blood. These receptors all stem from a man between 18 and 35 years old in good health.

The CDR3 is CASSQELAYTGELFF. CDR3 bases: TGTGCCAGCAGCCAAGAACTAGCGTACACCGGGGAGCTGTTTTTT. V usage is TRBV3-1 (or the pseudogene TRBV3-2) and J usage is TRBJ2-2, with 7 bases identical to TRBD2. With V trimmed by 0 bases and J by 3 bases, 1 base remained unmatched. CDR1 and CDR2 from the germline V gene are LGHDT and YNNKEL (reference sequence). CDR3 length: 15 amino acids.

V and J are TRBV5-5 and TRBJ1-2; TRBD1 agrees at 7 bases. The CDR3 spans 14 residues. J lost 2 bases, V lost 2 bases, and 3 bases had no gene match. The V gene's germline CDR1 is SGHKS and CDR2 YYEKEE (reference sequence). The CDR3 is CASSFGDRNYGYTF. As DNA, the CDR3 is TGTGCCAGCAGCTTCGGGGACAGAAACTATGGCTACACCTTC.

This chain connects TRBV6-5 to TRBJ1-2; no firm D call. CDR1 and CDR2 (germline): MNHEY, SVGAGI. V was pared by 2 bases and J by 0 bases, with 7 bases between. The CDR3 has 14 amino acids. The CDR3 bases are TGTGCCAGCAGTTACGACGGTTCTAACTATGGCTACACCTTC. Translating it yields CASSYDGSNYGYTF.

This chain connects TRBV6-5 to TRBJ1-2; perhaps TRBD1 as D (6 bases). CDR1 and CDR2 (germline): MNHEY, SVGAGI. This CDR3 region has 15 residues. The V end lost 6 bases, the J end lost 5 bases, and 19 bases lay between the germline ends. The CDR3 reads CASRPPGTPRYGYTF. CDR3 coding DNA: TGTGCCAGCAGGCCCCCCGGGACACCCAGATATGGCTACACCTTC.

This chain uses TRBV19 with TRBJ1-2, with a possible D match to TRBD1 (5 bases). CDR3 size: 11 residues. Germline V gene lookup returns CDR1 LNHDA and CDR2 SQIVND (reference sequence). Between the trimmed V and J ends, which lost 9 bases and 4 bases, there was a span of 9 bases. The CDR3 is CASLGAYGYTF. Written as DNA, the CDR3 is TGTGCCAGCTTAGGGGCCTATGGCTACACCTTC. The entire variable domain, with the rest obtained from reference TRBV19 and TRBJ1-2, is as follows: DGGITQSPKYLFRKEGQNVTLSCEQNLNHDAMYWYRQDPGQGLRLIYYSQIVNDFQKGDIAEGYSVSREKKESFPLTVTSAQKNPTAFYLCASLGAYGYTFGSGTRLTVV.

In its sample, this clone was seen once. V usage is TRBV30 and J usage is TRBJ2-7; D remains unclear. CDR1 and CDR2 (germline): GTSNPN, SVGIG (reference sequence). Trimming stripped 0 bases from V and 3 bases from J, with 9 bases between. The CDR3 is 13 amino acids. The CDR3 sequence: CAWSVSSLYEQYF. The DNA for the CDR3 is TGTGCCTGGAGTGTGAGTTCCCTCTACGAGCAGTACTTC.

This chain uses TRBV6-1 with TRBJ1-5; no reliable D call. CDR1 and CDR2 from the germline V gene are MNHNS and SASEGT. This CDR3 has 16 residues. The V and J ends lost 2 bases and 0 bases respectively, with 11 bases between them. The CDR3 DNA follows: TGTGCCAGCAGTGAAAGGTGGCGGATTAGCAATCAGCCCCAGCATTTT. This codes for CASSERWRISNQPQHF.

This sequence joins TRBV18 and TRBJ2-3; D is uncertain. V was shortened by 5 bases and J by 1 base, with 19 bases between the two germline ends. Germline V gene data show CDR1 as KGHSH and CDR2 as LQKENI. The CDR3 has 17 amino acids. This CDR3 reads CASSTTWNAGGTDTQYF. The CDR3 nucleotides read TGTGCCAGCTCAACAACCTGGAATGCTGGGGGCACAGATACGCAGTATTTT.

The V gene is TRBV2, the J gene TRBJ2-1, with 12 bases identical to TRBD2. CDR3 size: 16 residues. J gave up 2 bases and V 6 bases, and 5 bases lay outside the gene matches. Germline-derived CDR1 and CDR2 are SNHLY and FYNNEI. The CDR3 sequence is CASRVLAGGTYNEQFF. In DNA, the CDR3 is TGTGCCAGCAGGGTACTAGCGGGGGGTACCTACAATGAGCAGTTCTTC.

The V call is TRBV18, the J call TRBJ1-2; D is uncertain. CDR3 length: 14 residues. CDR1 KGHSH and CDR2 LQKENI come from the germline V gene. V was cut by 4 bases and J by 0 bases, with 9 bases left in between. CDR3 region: CASSRLGTNYGYTF. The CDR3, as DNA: TGTGCCAGCTCACGCTTAGGGACTAACTATGGCTACACCTTC.

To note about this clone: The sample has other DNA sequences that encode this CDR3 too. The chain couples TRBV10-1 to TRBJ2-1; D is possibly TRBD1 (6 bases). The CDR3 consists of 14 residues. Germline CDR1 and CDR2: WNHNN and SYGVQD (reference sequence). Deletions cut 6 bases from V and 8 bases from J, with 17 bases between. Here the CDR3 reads CASSRDRQLDEQFF. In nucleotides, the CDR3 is TGCGCCAGCAGCCGCGACAGGCAGTTGGATGAGCAGTTCTTC.

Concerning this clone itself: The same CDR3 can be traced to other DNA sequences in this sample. CDR3 loop: CSVGSGLGAPGELFF. CDR3 in DNA: TGCAGCGTGGGGTCGGGGCTGGGCGCTCCCGGGGAGCTGTTTTTT. The chain combines TRBV29-1 with TRBJ2-2, with D tentatively TRBD1 or TRBD2 (5 bases each). The CDR3 length is 15 residues. Germline loops: CDR1 SQVTM, CDR2 ANQGSEA. Trimming removed 6 bases at V and 6 bases at J, with 20 bases between.

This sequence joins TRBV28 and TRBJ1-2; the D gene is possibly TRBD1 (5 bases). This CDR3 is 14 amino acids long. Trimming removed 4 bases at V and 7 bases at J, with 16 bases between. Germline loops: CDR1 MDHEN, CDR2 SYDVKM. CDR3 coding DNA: TGTGCCAGCAGTTGGCAGGGCAGTGGGATTGGCTACACCTTC. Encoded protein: CASSWQGSGIGYTF.

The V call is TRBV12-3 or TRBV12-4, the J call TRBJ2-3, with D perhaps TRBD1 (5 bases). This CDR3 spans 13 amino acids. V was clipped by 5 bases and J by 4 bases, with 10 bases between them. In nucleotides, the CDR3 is TGTGCCAGCAGTCCTAGGACATCAGATACGCAGTATTTT. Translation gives CASSPRTSDTQYF.

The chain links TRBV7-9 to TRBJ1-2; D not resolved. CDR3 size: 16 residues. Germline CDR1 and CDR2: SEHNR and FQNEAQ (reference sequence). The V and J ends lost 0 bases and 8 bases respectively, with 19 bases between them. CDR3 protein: CASSLAHRGVEDGYTF. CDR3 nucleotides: TGTGCCAGCAGCTTAGCGCATCGGGGAGTAGAAGACGGCTACACCTTC.

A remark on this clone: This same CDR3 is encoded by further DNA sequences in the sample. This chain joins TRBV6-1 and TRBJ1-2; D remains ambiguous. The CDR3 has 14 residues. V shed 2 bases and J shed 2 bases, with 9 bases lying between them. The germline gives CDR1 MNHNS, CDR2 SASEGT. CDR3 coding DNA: TGTGCCAGCAGTGAAAGAACGGTAAACTATGGCTACACCTTC. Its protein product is CASSERTVNYGYTF.

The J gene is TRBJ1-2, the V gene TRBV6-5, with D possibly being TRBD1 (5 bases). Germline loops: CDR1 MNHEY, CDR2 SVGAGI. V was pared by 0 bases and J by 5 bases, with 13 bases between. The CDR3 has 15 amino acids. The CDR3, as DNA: TGTGCCAGCAGTTACTCCCAGACAGATGTATATGGCTACACCTTC. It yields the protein CASSYSQTDVYGYTF.

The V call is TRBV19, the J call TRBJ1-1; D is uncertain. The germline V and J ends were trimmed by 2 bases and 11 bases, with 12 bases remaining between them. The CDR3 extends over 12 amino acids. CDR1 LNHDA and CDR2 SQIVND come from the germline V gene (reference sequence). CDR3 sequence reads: CASSILWGWAFF. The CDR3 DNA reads TGTGCCAGTAGTATACTCTGGGGTTGGGCTTTCTTT.

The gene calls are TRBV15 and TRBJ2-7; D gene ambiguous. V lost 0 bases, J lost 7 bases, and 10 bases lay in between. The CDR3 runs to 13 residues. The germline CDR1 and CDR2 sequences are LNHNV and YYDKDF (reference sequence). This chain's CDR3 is CATSRDLSREQYF. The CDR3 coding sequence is TGTGCCACCAGCAGAGATCTCTCTCGGGAGCAGTACTTC.

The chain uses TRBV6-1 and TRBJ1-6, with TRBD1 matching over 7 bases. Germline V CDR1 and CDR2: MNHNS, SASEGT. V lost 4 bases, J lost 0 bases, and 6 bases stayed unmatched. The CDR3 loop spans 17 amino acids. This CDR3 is CASSGQTGNSYNSPLHF. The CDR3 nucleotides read TGTGCCAGCAGTGGCCAGACAGGGAACTCCTATAATTCACCCCTCCACTTT.

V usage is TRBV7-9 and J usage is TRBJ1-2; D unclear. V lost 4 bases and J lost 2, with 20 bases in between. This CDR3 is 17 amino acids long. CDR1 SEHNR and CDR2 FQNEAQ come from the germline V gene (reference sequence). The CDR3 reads CASSSVQGLIANYGYTF. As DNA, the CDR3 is TGTGCCAGCAGCTCCGTCCAAGGACTTATAGCCAACTATGGCTACACCTTC.

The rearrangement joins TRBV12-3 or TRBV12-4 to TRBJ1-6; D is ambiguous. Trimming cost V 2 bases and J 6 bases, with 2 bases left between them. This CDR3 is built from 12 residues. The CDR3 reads CASSLSNSPLHF. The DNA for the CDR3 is TGTGCCAGCAGTTTAAGTAATTCACCCCTCCACTTT.

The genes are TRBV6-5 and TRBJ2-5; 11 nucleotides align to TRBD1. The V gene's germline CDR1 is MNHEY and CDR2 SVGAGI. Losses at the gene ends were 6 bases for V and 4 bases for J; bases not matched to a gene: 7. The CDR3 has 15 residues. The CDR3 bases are TGTGCCAGCAGAACCGGGACAGGGGGTTTAGAGACCCAGTACTTC. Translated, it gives CASRTGTGGLETQYF.

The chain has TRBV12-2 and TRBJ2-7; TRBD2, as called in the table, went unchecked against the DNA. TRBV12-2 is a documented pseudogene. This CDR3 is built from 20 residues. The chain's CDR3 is CASRFTRGDPRSWGSYEQYF. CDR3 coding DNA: TGTGCAAGTCGCTTTACCCGGGGGGACCCCCGTTCTTGGGGCTCCTACGAGCAGTACTTC.

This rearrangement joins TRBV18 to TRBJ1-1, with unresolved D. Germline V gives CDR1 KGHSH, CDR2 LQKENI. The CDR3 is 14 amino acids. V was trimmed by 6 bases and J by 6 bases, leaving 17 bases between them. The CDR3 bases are TGTGCCAGCTCCCTGGACGAGGGTGGCGCTGAAGCTTTCTTT. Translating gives CASSLDEGGAEAFF.

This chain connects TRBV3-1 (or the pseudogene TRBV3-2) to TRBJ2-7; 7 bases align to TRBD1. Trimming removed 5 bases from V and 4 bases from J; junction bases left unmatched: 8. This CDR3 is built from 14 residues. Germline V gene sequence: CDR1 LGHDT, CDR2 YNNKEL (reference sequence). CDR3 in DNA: TGTGCCAGCAGCTTGACAGGGTCAGGGTACGAGCAGTACTTC. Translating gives CASSLTGSGYEQYF.

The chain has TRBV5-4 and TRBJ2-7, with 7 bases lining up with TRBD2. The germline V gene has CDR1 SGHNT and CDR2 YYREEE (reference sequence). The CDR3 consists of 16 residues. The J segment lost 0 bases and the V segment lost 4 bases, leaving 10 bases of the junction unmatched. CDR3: CASSPDGGGSSYEQYF. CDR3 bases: TGTGCCAGCAGCCCGGATGGGGGGGGTAGCTCCTACGAGCAGTACTTC.

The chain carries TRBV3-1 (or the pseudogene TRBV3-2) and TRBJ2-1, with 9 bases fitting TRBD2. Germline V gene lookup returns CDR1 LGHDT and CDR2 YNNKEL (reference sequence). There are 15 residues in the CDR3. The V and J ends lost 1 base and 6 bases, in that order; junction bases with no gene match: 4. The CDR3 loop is CASSQGLAVSNEQFF. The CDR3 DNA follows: TGTGCCAGCAGCCAAGGACTAGCGGTGTCCAATGAGCAGTTCTTC.